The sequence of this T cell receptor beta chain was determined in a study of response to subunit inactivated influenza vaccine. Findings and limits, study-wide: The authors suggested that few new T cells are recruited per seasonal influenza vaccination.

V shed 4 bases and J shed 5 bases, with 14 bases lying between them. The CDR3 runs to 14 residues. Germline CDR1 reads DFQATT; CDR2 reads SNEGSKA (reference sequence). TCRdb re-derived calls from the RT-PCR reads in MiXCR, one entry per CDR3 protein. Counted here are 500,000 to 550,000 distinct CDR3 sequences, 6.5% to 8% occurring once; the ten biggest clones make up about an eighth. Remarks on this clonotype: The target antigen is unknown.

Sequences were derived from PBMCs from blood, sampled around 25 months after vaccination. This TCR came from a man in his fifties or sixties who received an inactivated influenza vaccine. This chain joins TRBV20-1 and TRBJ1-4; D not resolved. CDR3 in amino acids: CSANVGLVNEKLFF. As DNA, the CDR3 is TGCAGTGCTAACGTCGGCTTAGTAAATGAAAAACTGTTTTTT.